The 7 T cell receptor beta chains listed next were all sequenced from one sample in a study of technical replicates of blood from several donors. Sequencing was performed with immunoSEQ multiplex PCR; in TCRdb, only in-frame clones are kept and a portion is missing. The sample has tens of thousands of clones, roughly 96% seen once. Sequencing was performed on T cells isolated from PBMCs. The receptor source for this set is a human donor in good health.

This clone has only a few counts. This rearrangement joins TRBV6-4 to TRBJ2-1; TRBD1 aligns across 9 bases. In germline, CDR1 is MRHNA, CDR2 SNTAGT. CDR3 length: 14 residues. Germline trimming cut 4 bases from V and 8 bases from J; bases unmatched to any gene: 6. CDR3 DNA: TGTGCCAGCAGTGCGGGACAGGGTGGGGATGAGCAGTTCTTC. It specifies CASSAGQGGDEQFF.

The gene calls are TRBV15 and TRBJ2-5; no clear D. The CDR3 is 14 residues long. V lost 0 bases and J 5 bases, leaving 10 bases between the germline ends. Germline loops: CDR1 LNHNV, CDR2 YYDKDF (reference sequence). CDR3 loop: CATSRDLKEETQYF. The CDR3 coding sequence is TGTGCCACCAGCAGAGATCTGAAGGAGGAGACCCAGTACTTC.

The V and J genes are TRBV7-6 and TRBJ2-7, with a possible D match to TRBD2 (5 bases). The CDR3 consists of 14 residues. V was pared by 0 bases and J by 9 bases, with 15 bases between. The germline CDR1 and CDR2 sequences are SGHVS and FNYEAQ. This CDR3 is CASSLAREGVGQYF. As DNA, the CDR3 is TGTGCCAGCAGCTTAGCCCGAGAGGGAGTCGGGCAGTACTTC.

The CDR3 DNA follows: TGTGCCAGTCGTCCCGGGACAGGGCTCGATATTAATGAGCAGTTCTTC. Amino acids: CASRPGTGLDINEQFF. V is TRBV28 and J is TRBJ2-1; 9 bases fit TRBD1. This CDR3 spans 16 amino acids. The germline V gene has CDR1 MDHEN and CDR2 SYDVKM. J was trimmed by 7 bases and V by 9 bases; bases with no gene match: 16.

The chain combines TRBV9 with TRBJ2-1, with 9 bases fitting TRBD1. The CDR3 is made up of 17 amino acids. J gave up 7 bases and V 0 bases, and 11 bases lay outside the gene matches. The germline V gene has CDR1 SGDLS and CDR2 YYNGEE. CDR3 sequence (DNA): TGTGCCAGCAGCGTAGAAGCGGACAGGGGTAACTGGAATGAGCAGTTCTTC. Translated, it gives CASSVEADRGNWNEQFF.

V is TRBV18 and J is TRBJ2-7; 7 bases are a match to TRBD1. Trimming at V came to 4 bases and at J to 3 bases, leaving 3 bases not matched to a gene. Germline loops: CDR1 KGHSH, CDR2 LQKENI. The CDR3 runs to 13 residues. CDR3 sequence (DNA): TGTGCCAGCTCACGGGACAGTTTCTACGAGCAGTACTTC. Translation: CASSRDSFYEQYF.

The gene calls are TRBV13 and TRBJ2-2, with 9 bases fitting TRBD1. The CDR3 length is 14 residues. Per germline, CDR1 PRHDT and CDR2 FYEKMQ (reference sequence). The V segment lost 10 bases and the J segment 7 bases; nucleotides outside the gene matches: 10. This chain's CDR3 is CATSQGQGYGELFF. The CDR3 bases are TGTGCCACCTCCCAGGGACAGGGATACGGGGAGCTGTTTTTT. The variable domain in full, with the rest retrieved from reference TRBV13 and TRBJ2-2, is AAGVIQSPRHLIKEKRETATLKCYPIPRHDTVYWYQQGPGQDPQFLISFYEKMQSDKGSIPDRFSAQQFSDYHSELNMSSLELGDSALYFCATSQGQGYGELFFGEGSRLTVL.